The T cell receptor beta chain under discussion was sequenced for a study of regulatory T cells in long-lasting Graves disease. Study-wide findings and caveats: TCR diversity was lower in persistent than newly diagnosed Graves' disease.

The CDR3 is 15 residues long. V gave up 7 bases and J gave up 5 bases; unmatched junction bases: 12. The sample's time point: newly diagnosed GD, antithyroid drugs for less than 3 months. PBMC-derived RNA was used for the TCR library. Arm-PCR of CDR3 regions and iRepertoire HTBI primers were used to build TCR beta libraries. TCRdb re-called the multiplex PCR reads with MiXCR, one entry per CDR3 protein. The sample gives some 560,000 distinct CDR3 sequences, 15% to 20% of which show up once; more than 20% is in the top ten. This clonotype was observed a handful of times. The target antigen is unknown. Separately, the same data were catalogued under a study of T cells in Graves' hyperthyroidism and ophthalmopathy. Turning to that study: Model-based prediction identified ophthalmopathy a median 6.5 months prior to its onset.

This chain uses TRBV12-3 or TRBV12-4 with TRBJ1-1; TRBD1 agrees at 8 bases. The sample in question was peripheral blood mononuclear cells (PBMCs), obtained at new diagnosis, from a patient treated with antithyroid drugs. This TCR was sampled from a woman aged 35-65 years with Graves disease. In DNA, the CDR3 is TGTGCCAGCACTCGACAGGGGCGAAGAGGTACTGAAGCTTTCTTT. It specifies CASTRQGRRGTEAFF.